This T cell receptor (beta chain) was documented in a study of CD8 T cells in Susac syndrome. This clonotype showed up just once. In blood CD8+ and CD4+ T cells, TCR beta underwent sequencing. Random-hexamer reverse transcription was applied to roughly 0.5 to 1 ug RNA. Multiplex immunoSEQ PCR targeted 54 Vbeta and 13 Jbeta TCR beta segments. TCRdb re-derived calls from the immunoSEQ multiplex PCR reads in MiXCR, one entry per CDR3 protein. Of more than 130,000 distinct CDR3 sequences in the sample, approximately 95% are singletons; the top ten hold about 0.25%. The germline CDR1 and CDR2 sequences are KGHDR and SFDVKD. This CDR3 region has 19 residues. V was pared by 4 bases and J by 4 bases, with 13 bases of the junction left unmatched.

The V and J genes are TRBV24-1 and TRBJ2-2, with 11 bases lining up with TRBD1. The sequenced sample consisted of CD8+ T cells from PBMCs. The origin of this receptor is a human donor in good health. CDR3 bases: TGTGCCACCAGTGACCAGGACGGACAGGGGGCTCTTGGCACCGGGGAGCTGTTTTTT. Translation: CATSDQDGQGALGTGELFF.